The TCR beta chain described here comes from a study of beta chain features in type 1 diabetes. The investigators reverse transcribed all of the isolated RNA, so they sequenced expressed TCRB transcripts. Sequencing was performed with immunoSEQ multiplex PCR; in TCRdb, only in-frame clones are kept and a portion is missing. The profile covers about 640,000 clones, with roughly an eighth appearing a single time and more than 0.1% taken by the ten largest. A word on this clone: Its cognate antigen is unknown.

Findings and caveats of the study: Significant though moderate, a shortening of TCRB CDR3s appeared in all four CD4+ subsets of Type 1 diabetes patients.

From germline, CDR1 is SQVTM and CDR2 ANQGSEA. V trimming: 6 bases; J trimming: 5 bases; junction bases outside the gene matches: 7. There are 13 residues in the CDR3. The receptor was derived from a young man with type 1 diabetes. The material sequenced was naive CD4+ T cells from blood. The chain employs TRBV29-1 and TRBJ2-3, with 8 bases lining up with TRBD1. The CDR3 DNA sequence: TGCAGCGTCAAAGACAGGGGCAAAGATACGCAGTATTTT. Its translation is CSVKDRGKDTQYF.